One and the same sample provided the 8 T cell receptor beta chains below, sequenced in a study of blood T cell repertoires in COVID-19. Clones were read by immunoSEQ multiplex PCR, and TCRdb kept only the in-frame ones, dropping some. Of under 90,000 clones in the sample, over 75% are singletons; the top ten hold roughly 2.6%. The sample was peripheral blood. Source of these receptors: a man between 70 and 80 years old with active or convalescent COVID-19.

The V and J genes are TRBV3-1 (or the pseudogene TRBV3-2) and TRBJ2-5; weak D call: TRBD1 (5 bases). Trimming shortened V by 0 bases and J by 3 bases, and 14 bases separated the two germline ends. This CDR3 region has 16 residues. From germline, CDR1 is LGHDT and CDR2 YNNKEL (reference sequence). The CDR3 reads CASSQDWGPSEETQYF. DNA of the CDR3: TGTGCCAGCAGCCAAGATTGGGGCCCTAGTGAAGAGACCCAGTACTTC.

The chain combines TRBV28 with TRBJ2-5; tentative D call: TRBD2 (6 bases). CDR3 size: 15 residues. Germline CDR1 and CDR2: MDHEN and SYDVKM. Trimming shortened V by 3 bases and J by 0 bases, and 11 bases separated the two germline ends. CDR3 amino acids: CASSFGRQNQETQYF. CDR3 DNA: TGTGCCAGCAGTTTTGGGAGGCAGAACCAAGAGACCCAGTACTTC.

The rearrangement joins TRBV3-1 (or the pseudogene TRBV3-2) to TRBJ1-1, with D perhaps matching TRBD1 (6 bases). The CDR3 runs to 13 residues. Trimming shortened V by 0 bases and J by 11 bases, and 13 bases separated the two germline ends. CDR1 is LGHDT and CDR2 is YNNKEL in the germline V gene (reference sequence). In nucleotides, the CDR3 is TGTGCCAGCAGCCAAGATCGGGGAGGGGGGGCTTTCTTT. The encoded protein is CASSQDRGGGAFF.

This chain connects TRBV6-1 to TRBJ2-1, with unresolved D. The CDR3 sequence is 13 residues long. Looked up from germline, CDR1 is MNHNS and CDR2 is SASEGT. V lost 3 bases and J 9 bases, leaving 12 bases between the germline ends. CDR3: CASSETLGVEQFF. DNA of the CDR3: TGTGCCAGCAGTGAGACTTTGGGTGTTGAGCAGTTCTTC.

The gene calls are TRBV5-1 and TRBJ2-2, with 8 bases aligning to TRBD2. CDR3 length: 15 amino acids. Germline V gene lookup returns CDR1 SGHRS and CDR2 YFSETQ. J lost 0 bases, V lost 4 bases, and 2 bases had no gene match. The CDR3 loop reads CASSPRGANTGELFF. The CDR3 coding sequence is TGCGCCAGCAGCCCGCGGGGGGCGAACACCGGGGAGCTGTTTTTT. Drawing the rest from reference TRBV5-1 and TRBJ2-2, the complete variable domain is KAGVTQTPRYLIKTRGQQVTLSCSPISGHRSVSWYQQTPGQGLQFLFEYFSETQRNKGNFPGRFSGRQFSNSRSEMNVSTLELGDSALYLCASSPRGANTGELFFGEGSRLTVL.

This chain joins TRBV14 and TRBJ1-5; TRBD1 might be the D (5 bases). CDR1 SGHDN and CDR2 FVKESK come from the germline V gene. This CDR3 is 15 amino acids long. The V gene lost 0 bases and the J gene lost 4 bases, with 10 bases spanning the gap. The CDR3 here is CASSQDLTENQPQHF. Here the CDR3 DNA reads TGTGCCAGCAGCCAAGATCTGACAGAAAATCAGCCCCAGCATTTT. The full variable domain, in which reference TRBV14 and TRBJ1-5 provide the parts outside the CDR3, is EAGVTQFPSHSVIEKGQTVTLRCDPISGHDNLYWYRRVMGKEIKFLLHFVKESKQDESGMPNNRFLAERTGGTYSTLKVQPAELEDSGVYFCASSQDLTENQPQHFGDGTRLSIL.

V and J are TRBV20-1 and TRBJ2-3; 8 positions agree with TRBD2. The CDR3 length is 14 residues. J lost 3 bases, V lost 3 bases, and 5 bases had no gene match. Germline assignment: CDR1 DFQATT and CDR2 SNEGSKA (reference sequence). The CDR3 is CSASPAGGTDTQYF. The CDR3 DNA sequence: TGCAGTGCTAGTCCCGCGGGAGGTACAGATACGCAGTATTTT.

The CDR3 nucleotides read TGCGCCAGCAGTGAGTCGGCTAGCGGACCTAACACCGGGGAGCTGTTTTTT. Protein sequence: CASSESASGPNTGELFF. The V call is TRBV10-2, the J call TRBJ2-2; 7 positions agree with TRBD2. CDR1 and CDR2 from the germline V gene are WSHSY and SAAADI. J lost 2 bases, V lost 0 bases, and 6 bases had no gene match. CDR3 length: 17 amino acids.